The present entry profiles one TCR beta chain with its context. The V gene end was trimmed by 6 bases and the J gene end by 5 bases; junction bases not matched to a gene: 10. CDR3 length: 16 amino acids. CDR1 MRHNA and CDR2 SNTAGT come from the germline V gene. The sample originates from a study of preoperative IRX-2 immunotherapy in early breast cancer. The treatment is: preoperative locoregional IRX-2 cytokine immunotherapy. Patients received preoperative, locoregional IRX-2 cytokine immunotherapy in a phase Ib study. Produced via immunoSEQ multiplex PCR; TCRdb's table is partial and in-frame only. Counted here are almost 35,000 clones, about 96% occurring once; the ten biggest clones make up 6.4%.

This sample was taken from a patient treated with IRX-2 immunotherapy. The chain employs TRBV6-4 and TRBJ1-5, with TRBD1 identical over 10 bases. This sequence originates from a human donor with breast cancer. This chain's CDR3 is CASREKVDRGDQPQHF. The CDR3 bases are TGTGCCAGCAGAGAAAAAGTGGACAGGGGGGATCAGCCCCAGCATTTT.